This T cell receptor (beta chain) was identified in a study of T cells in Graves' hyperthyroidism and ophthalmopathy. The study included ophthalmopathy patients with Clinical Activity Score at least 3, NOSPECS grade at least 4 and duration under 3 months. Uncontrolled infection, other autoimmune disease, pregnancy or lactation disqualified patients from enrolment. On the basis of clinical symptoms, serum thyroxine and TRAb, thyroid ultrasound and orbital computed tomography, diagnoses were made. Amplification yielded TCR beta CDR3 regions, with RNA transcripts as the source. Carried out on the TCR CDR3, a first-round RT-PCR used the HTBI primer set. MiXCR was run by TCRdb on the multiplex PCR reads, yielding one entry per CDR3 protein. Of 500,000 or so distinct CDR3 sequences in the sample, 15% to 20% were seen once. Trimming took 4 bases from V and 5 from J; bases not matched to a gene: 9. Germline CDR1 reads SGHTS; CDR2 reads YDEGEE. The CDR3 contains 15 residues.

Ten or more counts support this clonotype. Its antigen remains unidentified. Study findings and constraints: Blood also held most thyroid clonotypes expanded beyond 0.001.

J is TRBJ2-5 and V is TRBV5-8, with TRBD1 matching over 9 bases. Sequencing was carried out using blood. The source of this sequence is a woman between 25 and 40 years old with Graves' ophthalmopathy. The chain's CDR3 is CASSPGQGVPETQYF. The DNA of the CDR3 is TGTGCCAGCAGCCCGGGACAGGGAGTCCCGGAGACCCAGTACTTC.